One sample yielded the 15 T cell receptor beta chains listed below, sequenced in a study of a mutant IDH1 vaccine in newly diagnosed glioma. Time point specified: week 23, last vaccination. Topical imiquimod was applied with each vaccine dose, which held 300 ug of mutant IDH1 20-mer peptide. TCRdb keeps only in-frame clones here, not all; method: immunoSEQ multiplex PCR. The table records about 77,000 clones, 85% to 90% of them present only once. Their antigens remain unidentified. This specimen consisted of PBMCs, obtained from a glioma patient whose treatment included an IDH1 peptide vaccine. The receptors come from a woman in her fifties or sixties with glioma.

This sequence joins TRBV6-4 and TRBJ2-1, with D possibly TRBD2 on 6 matching bases. CDR1 and CDR2 (germline): MRHNA, SNTAGT. Trimming took off 6 bases at V and 4 bases at J, with 10 bases between the two ends. This CDR3 spans 13 amino acids. The CDR3, as DNA: TGTGCCAGCAGCCAGACTAGTTACAATGAGCAGTTCTTC. This sequence encodes CASSQTSYNEQFF.

The chain joins TRBV5-1 to TRBJ2-5; 9 bases map to TRBD1. This CDR3 is 14 amino acids long. Germline values: CDR1 SGHRS, CDR2 YFSETQ. J lost 2 bases, V lost 2 bases, and 1 base had no gene match. The CDR3 DNA is TGCGCCAGCAGCTTCGGACAGGGGCAAGAGACCCAGTACTTC. Protein sequence: CASSFGQGQETQYF.

The CDR3 reads CASSSTVGYGYTF. The CDR3 DNA reads TGTGCCAGCAGTTCGACAGTGGGCTATGGCTACACCTTC. The J gene is TRBJ1-2, the V gene TRBV6-5; D is possibly TRBD1 (5 bases). The CDR3 length is 13 residues. V shed 4 bases and J shed 4 bases, with 10 bases lying between them. Germline lookup yields CDR1 MNHEY and CDR2 SVGAGI.

The sample holds one count of this clone. V and J are TRBV6-4 and TRBJ1-1; no clear D gene. This CDR3 contains 14 residues. The ends were cut back, 2 bases at V and 0 bases at J, with 7 bases in the middle. From germline, CDR1 is MRHNA and CDR2 SNTAGT. The CDR3 DNA is TGTGCCAGCAGTGACCCGTCAGTGAACACTGAAGCTTTCTTT. Translation: CASSDPSVNTEAFF.

The rearrangement uses TRBV11-1 and TRBJ2-7, with D perhaps TRBD1 (6 bases). V lost 5 bases, J lost 5 bases, and 10 bases lay in between. The CDR3 length is 12 residues. Germline V lookup: CDR1 SGHAT, CDR2 FQDESV (reference sequence). In DNA, the CDR3 is TGTGCCAGCAGCAAAGACAGGCACGAGCAGTACTTC. Its translation: CASSKDRHEQYF.

The chain combines TRBV5-1 with TRBJ2-2, with D perhaps matching TRBD1 (5 bases). Germline-derived CDR1 and CDR2 are SGHRS and YFSETQ. V lost 10 bases, J lost 0 bases, and 10 bases lay in between. The CDR3 is made up of 13 amino acids. The DNA for the CDR3 is TGCGCCGGTCGGACACCGAACACCGGGGAGCTGTTTTTT. This encodes CAGRTPNTGELFF.

This clone was seen a handful of times. J is TRBJ1-5 and V is TRBV7-2; tentatively, D is TRBD1 (6 bases). Trimming stripped 3 bases from V and 12 bases from J, with 18 bases between. Germline CDR1 SGHTA, CDR2 FQGNSA. The CDR3 is made up of 14 amino acids. The CDR3 DNA sequence: TGTGCCAGCAGCTTGGCGGGGGGCCAATTTCTCCAGCATTTT. Amino acids: CASSLAGGQFLQHF.

This sequence joins TRBV9 and TRBJ2-2; D is unclear. CDR1 and CDR2 (germline): SGDLS, YYNGEE. Trimming removed 0 bases from V and 4 bases from J, with 10 bases in between. CDR3 size: 15 residues. In nucleotides, the CDR3 is TGTGCCAGCAGCGTAGATATAGCCGGCACCGGGGAGCTGTTTTTT. It codes for CASSVDIAGTGELFF. Drawing the rest from reference TRBV9 and TRBJ2-2, the complete variable domain is DSGVTQTPKHLITATGQRVTLRCSPRSGDLSVYWYQQSLDQGLQFLIQYYNGEERAKGNILERFSAQQFPDLHSELNLSSLELGDSALYFCASSVDIAGTGELFFGEGSRLTVL.

The chain links TRBV7-6 to TRBJ2-5; unclear D gene. Germline values: CDR1 SGHVS, CDR2 FNYEAQ. Trimming left V 5 bases short and J 5 bases short, with 6 bases between. CDR3 length: 11 amino acids. The CDR3 is CASSPRETQYF. CDR3 DNA: TGTGCCAGCAGCCCTCGGGAGACCCAGTACTTC.

CDR3 sequence (DNA): TGCGCCAGCAGCCCCGCCGGGACTAGCGGGCGCACAGATACGCAGTATTTT. Translation gives CASSPAGTSGRTDTQYF. V and J are TRBV5-1 and TRBJ2-3; 12 positions match TRBD2. V dropped 4 bases and J dropped 1; count of bases not matched to a gene: 7. This CDR3 is 17 amino acids long. Per the germline V gene, CDR1 is SGHRS and CDR2 is YFSETQ.

J is TRBJ2-1 and V is TRBV28, with a tentative D call TRBD1 (5 bases). V was clipped by 2 bases and J by 8 bases, with 16 bases between them. The CDR3 is 15 residues long. Germline CDR1 is MDHEN and CDR2 is SYDVKM. CDR3 DNA sequence: TGTGCCAGCAGTTTAGGGCAGGGTTTGGCCTATGAGCAGTTCTTC. Translation: CASSLGQGLAYEQFF.

This sequence joins TRBV19 and TRBJ2-7, with 8 bases lining up with TRBD2. Unmatched junction bases numbered 9, after V lost 11 bases and J lost 6 bases. The CDR3 spans 12 residues. Germline V gene lookup returns CDR1 LNHDA and CDR2 SQIVND (reference sequence). The CDR3 DNA reads as TGTGCCGTTGGGGCGGGAGGCCCCGAGCAGTACTTC. Translation: CAVGAGGPEQYF.

The chain joins TRBV28 to TRBJ2-1; D remains unclear. This CDR3 contains 13 residues. Germline values: CDR1 MDHEN, CDR2 SYDVKM. V lost 6 bases, J lost 5 bases, and 11 bases lay in between. The DNA for the CDR3 is TGTGCCAGCAGCGGTGCGCCAAACAATGAGCAGTTCTTC. Its protein product is CASSGAPNNEQFF.

This sequence joins TRBV5-1 and TRBJ1-5; TRBD1 agrees at 11 bases. The CDR3 consists of 16 residues. Germline CDR1 and CDR2: SGHRS and YFSETQ. The J segment lost 6 bases and the V segment lost 2 bases, leaving 7 bases of the junction unmatched. The chain's CDR3 is CASSFDGQGAGQPQHF. CDR3 DNA sequence: TGCGCCAGCAGCTTTGACGGACAGGGGGCAGGTCAGCCCCAGCATTTT.

The chain has TRBV7-8 and TRBJ2-1; TRBD2 aligns across 13 bases. The germline V gene has CDR1 SGHVS and CDR2 FQNEAQ. Trimming took 5 bases from V and 5 from J; bases not matched to a gene: 9. The length of the CDR3 is 17 residues. The CDR3 here is CASSKWGTSGVNNEQFF. In DNA form, the CDR3 reads TGTGCCAGCAGCAAATGGGGGACTAGCGGGGTCAACAATGAGCAGTTCTTC.